This T cell receptor (beta chain) was identified in a study of T cell repertoires in cytomegalovirus infection. Germline V CDR1 and CDR2: SNHLY, FYNNEI. V dropped 6 bases and J dropped 8 bases, with 11 bases sitting between them. The CDR3 loop spans 12 amino acids. TCRdb analysed the reads with MiXCR anew, one entry per CDR3 protein. Among roughly 500,000 distinct CDR3 sequences listed, around 35% were seen once. Note on this clonotype: Antigen specificity is unknown.

V is TRBV2 and J is TRBJ2-1, with no clear D. The TCR sequence derives from a human donor in good health (CMV status not recorded). Some clones in this sample may be carry-over from other donors' samples. Sequenced material: cultured PBMCs, taken from culture after CMV antigen stimulation. CDR3: CASRGRQDEQFF. For the CDR3, the DNA is TGTGCCAGCAGGGGTCGACAAGATGAGCAGTTCTTC. The whole variable domain, remainder taken from reference TRBV2 and TRBJ2-1, is EPEVTQTPSHQVTQMGQEVILRCVPISNHLYFYWYRQILGQKVEFLVSFYNNEISEKSEIFDDQFSVERPDGSNFTLKIRSTKLEDSAMYFCASRGRQDEQFFGPGTRLTVL.